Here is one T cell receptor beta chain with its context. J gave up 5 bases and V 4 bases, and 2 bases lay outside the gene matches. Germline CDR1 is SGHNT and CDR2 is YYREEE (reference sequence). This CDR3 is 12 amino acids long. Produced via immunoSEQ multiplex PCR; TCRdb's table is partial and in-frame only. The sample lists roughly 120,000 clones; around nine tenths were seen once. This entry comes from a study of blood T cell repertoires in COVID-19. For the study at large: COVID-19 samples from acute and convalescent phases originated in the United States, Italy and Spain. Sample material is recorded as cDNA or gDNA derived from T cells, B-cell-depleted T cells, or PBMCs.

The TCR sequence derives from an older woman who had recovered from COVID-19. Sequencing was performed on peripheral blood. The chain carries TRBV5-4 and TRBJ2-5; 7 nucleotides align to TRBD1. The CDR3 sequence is CASSRGPETQYF. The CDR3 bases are TGTGCCAGCAGCAGGGGGCCGGAGACCCAGTACTTC.